The source of this T cell receptor (beta chain) is a study of T-cell reconstitution after alpha-beta-depleted transplantation in children. Notes on the study in general: Where alpha-beta T cells came from about two months after transplant was reportedly several hundred expanded graft clones. Certain patients had high TCRbeta diversity at day 60, and it came from recipient T cells and thymic progenitors that survived. From newly produced T cells came most of the T-cell counts and diversity one year after transplant.

V gave up 0 bases and J gave up 8 bases, with 19 bases separating them. The CDR3 is 16 residues long. Germline assignment: CDR1 DFQATT and CDR2 SNEGSKA (reference sequence). This clonotype appeared a few times. Its antigen is currently unknown. Using unique molecular identifiers, the investigators prepared the TCRbeta library. TCRdb used MiXCR to reprocess the PCR reads, holding one entry per CDR3 protein. This table has 440,000 or so distinct CDR3 sequences, approximately 41% appearing once. This chain joins TRBV20-1 and TRBJ1-4; the D gene is possibly TRBD1 (5 bases). The material was PBMCs, obtained before TCRalphabeta/CD19-depleted stem cell transplant. The TCR comes from a girl under 10 years old with aplastic anemia, due to receive a stem cell transplant. CDR3 sequence: CSARDSARTSGEKLFF. CDR3 coding DNA: TGCAGTGCTAGAGATTCGGCCAGGACATCCGGGGAAAAACTGTTTTTT.